This T cell receptor beta chain was documented in a study of blood T cell repertoires in COVID-19. Whole-study context: Samples taken during acute and convalescent COVID-19 were collected in the United States, Italy and Spain. PBMCs, B-cell-depleted T cells, or T cells provided the cDNA or gDNA that made up the material.

The CDR3 is 16 amino acids. V lost 1 base to trimming and J lost 0 bases, with 10 bases between them. Germline V gene sequence: CDR1 SNHLY, CDR2 FYNNEI. Per the study methods: By means of reference gene primer amplification, nucleated cell counts were estimated. Here immunoSEQ multiplex PCR was the method, and the copy in TCRdb shows in-frame clones only, minus some. Clone size and the V and J calls come from that table; the DNA yielded D and trimming. The sample yields a few hundred thousand clones, around 90% seen once. All enrollees were roughly 18 to 89 years old and from approximately 25 US areas.

The sequence came from a human donor in a cohort exposed to, infected with or recovered from COVID-19 (not recorded which). The donor label of this sample is uncertain. This chain joins TRBV2 and TRBJ2-1, with D unresolved. The sample comprised PBMCs or T cells enriched from blood (not recorded which). CDR3 in DNA: TGTGCCAGCAGTGAAGGAGACACGCGCTCCTACAATGAGCAGTTCTTC. It yields the protein CASSEGDTRSYNEQFF.